A selection of T cell receptor beta chains follows, all from one sample in a study of control samples from healthy donors and cancer patients. Assay: immunoSEQ multiplex PCR; the TCRdb copy retains only in-frame clones and omits some. The table has around 170,000 clones, around 91% seen once. The material sequenced was blood. These receptors came from a woman in her fifties or sixties in good health. CDR3s include the opening cysteine and the closing phenylalanine or tryptophan. The D gene is left open where the match is weak. The size entry is marked missing in some rows and otherwise reads once, few, many or a size class.

v_call	j_call	clone_size	d_call	cdr3_aa	cdr3_nt
TRBV2	TRBJ1-1	-	-	CASSGSRNTEAFF	TGTGCCAGCAGTGGTTCGAGGAACACTGAAGCTTTCTTT
TRBV11-2	TRBJ1-2	-	TRBD1	CASSLDGTGLWGYTF	TGTGCCAGCAGCTTAGATGGGACAGGCCTATGGGGCTACACCTTC
TRBV7-8	TRBJ1-1	-	-	CASSSRGQEAFF	TGTGCCAGCAGCTCGAGGGGACAAGAAGCTTTCTTT
TRBV9	TRBJ1-1	-	-	CASSVGEANTEAFF	TGTGCCAGCAGCGTAGGCGAGGCGAACACTGAAGCTTTCTTT
TRBV2	TRBJ1-3	-	TRBD1	CASSFRQGTGNTIYF	TGTGCCAGCAGTTTCCGACAGGGGACTGGAAACACCATATATTTT
TRBV2	TRBJ2-5	-	TRBD2	CASSPNFGGIETQYF	TGTGCCAGCAGTCCTAACTTCGGGGGGATTGAGACCCAGTACTTC
TRBV5-1	TRBJ2-7	-	TRBD1	CASSPIQGANDGQYF	TGCGCCAGCAGCCCGATTCAGGGGGCTAACGACGGGCAGTACTTC
TRBV6-2/TRBV6-3	TRBJ2-1	-	TRBD2	CASSQTSAYNEQFF	TGTGCCAGCAGTCAAACTAGCGCCTACAATGAGCAGTTCTTC
TRBV5-4	TRBJ2-1	-	-	CASSLGTAYNEQFF	TGTGCCAGCAGCTTGGGGACCGCCTACAATGAGCAGTTCTTC
TRBV13	TRBJ2-2	-	-	CASSSRQVGDTGELFF	TGTGCCAGCAGCTCCAGACAGGTCGGGGACACCGGGGAGCTGTTTTTT
TRBV6-5	TRBJ1-2	-	TRBD1	CALRDRVPSDYGYTF	TGTGCCTTGCGGGACAGGGTTCCTTCCGACTATGGCTACACCTTC
TRBV5-1	TRBJ2-7	-	TRBD2	CASGTSGHYEQYF	TGCGCCAGTGGGACTAGCGGGCACTACGAGCAGTACTTC
TRBV30	TRBJ2-3	-	TRBD2	CAWSVAGTDTQYF	TGTGCCTGGAGTGTAGCGGGAACAGATACGCAGTATTTT
TRBV20-1	TRBJ1-3	-	-	CSVAGNTIYF	TGCAGTGTGGCAGGAAACACCATATATTTT
TRBV6-5	TRBJ1-6	-	-	CASSLQTGGRSPLHF	TGTGCCAGCAGTCTACAAACCGGGGGACGTTCACCCCTCCACTTT
TRBV29-1	TRBJ2-5	-	-	CSGGGDQETQYF	TGCAGCGGGGGTGGGGACCAAGAGACCCAGTACTTC
TRBV7-3	TRBJ2-1	once	TRBD2	CASSLIPSGRAAYNEQFF	TGTGCCAGCAGCTTAATCCCTAGCGGGAGGGCCGCCTACAATGAGCAGTTCTTC
TRBV4-1	TRBJ1-5	once	TRBD1	CASSQAGTGDGQPQHF	TGCGCCAGCAGCCAAGCGGGGACAGGGGATGGTCAGCCCCAGCATTTT
TRBV11-1	TRBJ1-3	-	-	CASSLAPGLGNTIYF	TGTGCCAGCAGCTTAGCTCCCGGGCTCGGAAACACCATATATTTT
TRBV6-1	TRBJ1-6	-	-	CASSAGAGGRNSPLHF	TGTGCCAGCAGTGCTGGCGCGGGGGGCAGGAATTCACCCCTCCACTTT
TRBV28	TRBJ1-5	-	-	CASSWRGNQPQHF	TGTGCCAGCAGCTGGAGGGGGAATCAGCCCCAGCATTTT
TRBV11-1	TRBJ1-4	-	-	CASSFTGLNEKLFF	TGTGCCAGCAGCTTTACGGGGCTCAATGAAAAACTGTTTTTT
TRBV30	TRBJ2-7	-	-	CAWSARGEQYF	TGTGCCTGGAGTGCTCGGGGGGAGCAGTACTTC
TRBV28	TRBJ1-2	-	-	CASSLSGRKVYGYTF	TGTGCCAGCAGTTTATCGGGCAGGAAAGTCTATGGCTACACCTTC
TRBV7-7	TRBJ2-2	-	-	CASSPWRGRAGELFF	TGTGCCAGCAGCCCGTGGCGGGGTCGGGCCGGGGAGCTGTTTTTT
TRBV3-1/TRBV3-2	TRBJ2-6	-	-	CASSRGGANVLTF	TGTGCCAGCAGCCGCGGAGGGGCCAACGTCCTGACTTTC
TRBV27	TRBJ1-2	-	-	CASSSPRDYGYTF	TGTGCCAGCAGTTCCCCGAGGGACTATGGCTACACCTTC
TRBV27	TRBJ1-6	few	-	CASGGSPLHF	TGTGCCAGCGGAGGGTCGCCCCTCCACTTT
TRBV7-8	TRBJ2-3	-	-	CASSQGSGFLTDTQYF	TGTGCCAGCAGCCAAGGGTCCGGGTTTTTGACAGATACGCAGTATTTT
TRBV6-2/TRBV6-3	TRBJ1-6	-	TRBD1	CASSYRGHNSPLHF	TGTGCCAGCAGTTACAGGGGGCATAATTCACCCCTCCACTTT
TRBV5-1	TRBJ1-4	-	-	CASSLSGDGEKLFF	TGCGCCAGCAGCCTATCAGGGGATGGGGAAAAACTGTTTTTT
TRBV5-4	TRBJ1-2	-	-	CASSLVVYRANYGYTF	TGTGCCAGCAGCTTGGTAGTTTACCGGGCTAACTATGGCTACACCTTC
TRBV7-2	TRBJ2-5	medium-sized	-	CASSGLQETQYF	TGTGCCAGCAGCGGGCTACAAGAGACCCAGTACTTC
TRBV5-4	TRBJ1-4	-	TRBD1	CASGWTGERKLFF	TGTGCCAGCGGGTGGACAGGGGAGAGAAAACTGTTTTTT
TRBV12-3/TRBV12-4	TRBJ2-7	-	-	CASRKGRGNEQYF	TGTGCCAGCAGGAAGGGAAGGGGAAACGAGCAGTACTTC
TRBV4-3	TRBJ1-1	-	TRBD1	CASSQDLRRTGLNTEAFF	TGCGCCAGCAGCCAAGATTTACGGCGGACAGGGCTCAACACTGAAGCTTTCTTT
TRBV19	TRBJ2-2	-	-	CASSIEGDTGELFF	TGTGCCAGTAGTATAGAGGGGGACACCGGGGAGCTGTTTTTT
TRBV2	TRBJ2-2	-	-	CASSEQNTGELFF	TGTGCCAGCAGTGAACAGAACACCGGGGAGCTGTTTTTT
TRBV3-1/TRBV3-2	TRBJ1-6	-	-	CASSPRHGTSNSPLHF	TGTGCCAGCAGCCCACGCCACGGGACATCTAATTCACCCCTCCACTTT
TRBV11-3	TRBJ2-1	-	-	CASSSPYGVEGDNEQFF	TGTGCCAGCAGCTCCCCCTATGGAGTAGAGGGAGACAATGAGCAGTTCTTC
TRBV9	TRBJ1-2	-	-	CASSVEAGSGYTF	TGTGCCAGCAGCGTAGAAGCCGGCAGTGGCTACACCTTC
TRBV6-2/TRBV6-3	TRBJ1-5	-	-	CASSYSAGRNQPQHF	TGTGCCAGCAGTTACTCGGCTGGGCGCAATCAGCCCCAGCATTTT
TRBV30	TRBJ1-5	-	-	CAWSGKQGASSQPQHF	TGTGCCTGGAGTGGGAAACAGGGAGCGTCCAGTCAGCCCCAGCATTTT
TRBV10-3	TRBJ1-1	-	-	CAISDAGKRNTEAFF	TGTGCCATCAGTGATGCCGGGAAAAGGAACACTGAAGCTTTCTTT
TRBV24-1	TRBJ2-5	-	-	CATSDPSRIPETQYF	TGTGCCACCAGTGACCCTTCCCGCATCCCAGAGACCCAGTACTTC
TRBV5-4	TRBJ2-1	once	-	CASSFSVMGGNEQFF	TGTGCCAGCAGCTTTTCTGTAATGGGGGGCAATGAGCAGTTCTTC
TRBV4-1	TRBJ2-1	-	TRBD2	CASSPTSGGFSSYNEQFF	TGCGCCAGCAGCCCAACTAGCGGGGGTTTCTCATCCTACAATGAGCAGTTCTTC
TRBV24-1	TRBJ2-1	-	TRBD2	CATSDLRSGSIHNEQFF	TGTGCCACCAGTGATTTGAGGAGCGGGAGTATCCACAATGAGCAGTTCTTC
TRBV7-2	TRBJ2-2	-	-	CASSLGDIGTGELFF	TGTGCCAGCAGCTTAGGGGATATCGGCACCGGGGAGCTGTTTTTT
TRBV5-1	TRBJ1-2	-	TRBD1	CASSPLGDRELYGYTF	TGCGCCAGCAGCCCCCTAGGGGACAGGGAGCTCTATGGCTACACCTTC